This T cell receptor (beta chain) was found in a study of T cell clonality in common variable immunodeficiency. General study points: Compared with healthy controls, CVID subjects showed increased TCRbeta clonality, mostly in about a third.

This clone was counted ten times or more. Its matching antigen is unknown. Read data end 3 residues before the CDR3 end; the end is taken from the germline J gene. The data were produced by immunoSEQ multiplex PCR, yet TCRdb's version contains in-frame clones alone and is incomplete. This repertoire holds 40,000 to 45,000 clones, and none appear only once. The germline gives CDR1 SEHNR, CDR2 FQNEAQ (reference sequence). V was clipped by 3 bases and J by 4 bases, with 15 bases between them. This CDR3 has 15 amino acids. The sequencing input was peripheral blood mononuclear cells. This sequence joins TRBV7-9 and TRBJ2-5; D uncertain. The TCR originated in a person aged 18 to 75 in good health. The DNA read from the CDR3 is TGTGCCAGCAGCTTGCGCCGGATAGGGCGAGAGACC. As protein: CASSLRRIGRET. The CDR3 in its entirety is CASSLRRIGRETQYF.